Many counts were recorded for the clone carrying this T cell receptor beta chain. The investigators amplified TCR beta CDR3 regions from RNA transcripts. An initial round of RT-PCR targeting the TCR CDR3 relied on the HTBI primer set. MiXCR was run by TCRdb on the multiplex PCR reads, yielding one entry per CDR3 protein. The table lists 250,000 or so distinct CDR3 sequences, 13% to 15% of them singletons. This entry is derived from a study of T cells in Graves' hyperthyroidism and ophthalmopathy. Whole-study context: Specimen type is peripheral blood, collected at initial diagnosis prior to any treatment.

Germline V gives CDR1 SGHRS, CDR2 YFSETQ. The CDR3 length is 15 residues. Losses at the gene ends were 7 bases for V and 5 bases for J; bases not matched to a gene: 14. The J gene is TRBJ1-2, the V gene TRBV5-1, with 7 positions matching TRBD1. This TCR derives from a woman aged 50 to 65 with Graves' hyperthyroidism that later progressed to Graves' ophthalmopathy. Material for sequencing was blood. CDR3 DNA: TGCGCCAGCGCAGGACAGGTTGGCCCTGTTTATGGCTACACCTTC. Protein product: CASAGQVGPVYGYTF.